This T cell receptor beta chain was identified during a study of long-term antiretroviral therapy in people with HIV. Whole-study results and caveats: Records did not include ART adherence, viral resistance or therapy changes. Versus controls, repertoires in people with HIV had narrower CDR3 length ranges.

One or more pre-ART and two or more post-ART PBMC samples were available from each donor. About this clone itself: Antigen: not known.

The V end was cut by 9 bases, the J end by 1 base, with 15 bases between. In germline, CDR1 is LNHDA, CDR2 SQIVND (reference sequence). The CDR3 runs 14 residues. Researchers ran immunoSEQ v3.0 at survey level. Produced via immunoSEQ multiplex PCR; TCRdb's table is partial and in-frame only. There are about 48,000 clones in the sample; roughly 80% occur only once, and roughly 3% lies in the top ten. The source was unsorted PBMCs, collected 0.8 years after starting antiretroviral therapy. The TCR comes from a woman between 18 and 29 years old with HIV. This chain links TRBV19 with TRBJ1-1; tentative D call: TRBD1 (5 bases). The CDR3 spells CASRQTPKNTEAFF. The CDR3 bases are TGTGCCAGCAGACAGACACCCAAGAACACTGAAGCTTTCTTT.